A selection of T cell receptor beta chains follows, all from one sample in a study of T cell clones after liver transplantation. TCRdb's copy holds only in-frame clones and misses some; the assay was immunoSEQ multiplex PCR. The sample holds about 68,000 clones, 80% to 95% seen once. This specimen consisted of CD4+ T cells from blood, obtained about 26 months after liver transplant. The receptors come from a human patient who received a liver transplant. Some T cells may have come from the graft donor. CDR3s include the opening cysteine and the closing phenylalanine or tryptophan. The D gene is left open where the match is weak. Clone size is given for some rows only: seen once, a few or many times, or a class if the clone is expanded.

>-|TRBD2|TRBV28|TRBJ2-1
CASSFGGGRARNEQFF
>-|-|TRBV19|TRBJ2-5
CASSSTSIETQYF
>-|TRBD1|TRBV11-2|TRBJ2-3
CASSSDRGIHF
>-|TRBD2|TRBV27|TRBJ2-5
CASSSTRTSGSQPQETQYF
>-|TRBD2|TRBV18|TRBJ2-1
CASSPISGTEQFF
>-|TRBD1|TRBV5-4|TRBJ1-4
CASSAGTERTNEKLFF
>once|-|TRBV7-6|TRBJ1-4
CASSTIRGEKLFF
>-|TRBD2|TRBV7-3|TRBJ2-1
CASSSSGTYNEQFF
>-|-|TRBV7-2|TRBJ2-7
CASSLAPGLLYYEQYF
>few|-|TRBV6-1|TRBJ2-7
CASSLQGSRNEQYF
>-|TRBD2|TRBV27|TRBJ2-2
CASSGISGSKTGELFF
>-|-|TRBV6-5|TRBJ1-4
CASSLRGRVEKLFF
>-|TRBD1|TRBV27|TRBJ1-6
CASSSRAGQGGSPLHF
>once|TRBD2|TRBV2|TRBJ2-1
CASQRGTSGSNEQFF